The present entry profiles one TCR beta chain with its context. Its matching antigen is unknown. PCR was performed using 60 Vbeta and 13 Jbeta primers. TCRdb keeps only in-frame clones here, not all; method: immunoSEQ multiplex PCR. The table has about 140,000 clones, approximately 83% seen once; the top ten hold 2.5% to 3.5%. This record comes from a study of cytomegalovirus exposure and HLA in healthy donors. Study as a whole: Earlier sequencing of 150 million to 200 million T cells yielded fewer than 140 million unique TCR beta sequences.

In germline, CDR1 is MNHEY, CDR2 SVGAGI. V was trimmed by 10 bases and J by 8 bases, leaving 18 bases between them. The CDR3 sequence is 13 residues long. Study-level results: Researchers left out some V segments, among them TRBV6-2 and TRBV6-3, as indistinguishable.

Sequencing used PBMCs. The TCR originated in a man between 35 and 55 years old in good health and CMV-seronegative. The chain couples TRBV6-5 to TRBJ2-1; tentatively, D is TRBD1 (6 bases). CDR3 sequence reads: CATHAPGVYEQFF. DNA of the CDR3: TGTGCCACCCATGCGCCAGGGGTCTATGAGCAGTTCTTC.